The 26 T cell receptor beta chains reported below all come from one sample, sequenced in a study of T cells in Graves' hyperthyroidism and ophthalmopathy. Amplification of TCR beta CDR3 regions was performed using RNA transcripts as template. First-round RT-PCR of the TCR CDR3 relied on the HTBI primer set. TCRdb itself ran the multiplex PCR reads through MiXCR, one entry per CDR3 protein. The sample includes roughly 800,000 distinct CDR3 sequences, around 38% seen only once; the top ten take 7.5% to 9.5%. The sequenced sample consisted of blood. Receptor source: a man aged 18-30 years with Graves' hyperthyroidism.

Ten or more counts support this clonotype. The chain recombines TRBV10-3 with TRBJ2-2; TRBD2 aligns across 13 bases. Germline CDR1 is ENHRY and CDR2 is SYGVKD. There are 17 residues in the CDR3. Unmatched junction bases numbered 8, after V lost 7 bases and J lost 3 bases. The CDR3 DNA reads TGTGCCATCACCCGGACTAGCGGGAGTAAGGACACCGGGGAGCTGTTTTTT. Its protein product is CAITRTSGSKDTGELFF.

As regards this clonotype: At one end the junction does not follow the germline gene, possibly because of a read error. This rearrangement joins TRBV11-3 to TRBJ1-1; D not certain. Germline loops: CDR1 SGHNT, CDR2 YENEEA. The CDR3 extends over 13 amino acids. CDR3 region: CVSSLSDDTEAFF. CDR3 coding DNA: TGTGTCAGCAGCTTAAGTGATGATACTGAAGCTTTCTTT.

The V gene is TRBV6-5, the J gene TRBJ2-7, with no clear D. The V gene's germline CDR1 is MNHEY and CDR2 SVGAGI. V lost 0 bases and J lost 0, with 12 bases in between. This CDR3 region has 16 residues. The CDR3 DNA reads TGTGCCAGCAGTTACTCGACGCAAGGATACTCCTACGAGCAGTACTTC. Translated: CASSYSTQGYSYEQYF.

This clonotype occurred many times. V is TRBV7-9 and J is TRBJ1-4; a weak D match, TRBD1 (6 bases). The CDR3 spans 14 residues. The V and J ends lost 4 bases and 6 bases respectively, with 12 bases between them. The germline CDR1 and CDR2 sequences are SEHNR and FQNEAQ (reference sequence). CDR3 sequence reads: CASSSFGGDEKLFF. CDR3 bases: TGTGCCAGCAGCTCGTTCGGGGGCGATGAAAAACTGTTTTTT.

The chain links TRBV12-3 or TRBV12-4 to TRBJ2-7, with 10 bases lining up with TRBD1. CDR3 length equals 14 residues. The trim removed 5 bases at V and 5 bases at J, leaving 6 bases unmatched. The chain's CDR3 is CASSDRGLADEQYF. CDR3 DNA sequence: TGTGCCAGCAGTGACAGGGGGCTGGCGGACGAGCAGTACTTC.

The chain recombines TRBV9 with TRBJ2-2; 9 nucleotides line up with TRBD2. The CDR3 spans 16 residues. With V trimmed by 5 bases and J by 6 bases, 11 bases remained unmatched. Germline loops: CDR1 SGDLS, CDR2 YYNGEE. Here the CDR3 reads CASSDSGTSFAGELFF. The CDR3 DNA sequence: TGTGCCAGCAGTGACTCCGGGACTAGCTTCGCCGGGGAGCTGTTTTTT.

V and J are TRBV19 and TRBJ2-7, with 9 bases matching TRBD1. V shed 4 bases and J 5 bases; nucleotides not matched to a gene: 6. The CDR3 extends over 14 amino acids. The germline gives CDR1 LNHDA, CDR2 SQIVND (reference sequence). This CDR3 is CASSKEDRGDEQYF. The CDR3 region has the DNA TGTGCCAGTAGTAAGGAGGACAGGGGCGACGAGCAGTACTTC.

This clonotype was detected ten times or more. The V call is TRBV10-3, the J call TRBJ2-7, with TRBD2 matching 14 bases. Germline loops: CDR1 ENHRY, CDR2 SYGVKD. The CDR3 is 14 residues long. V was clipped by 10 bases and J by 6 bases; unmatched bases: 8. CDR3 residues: CATTGTSGGTEQYF. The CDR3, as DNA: TGTGCCACCACCGGGACTAGCGGGGGAACCGAGCAGTACTTC.

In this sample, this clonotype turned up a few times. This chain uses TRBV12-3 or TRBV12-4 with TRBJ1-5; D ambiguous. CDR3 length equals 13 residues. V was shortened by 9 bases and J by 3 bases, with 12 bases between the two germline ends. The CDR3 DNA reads TGTGCCAGTAGAGGAGGATTCAATCAGCCCCAGCATTTT. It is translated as CASRGGFNQPQHF.

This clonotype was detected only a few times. The CDR3 sequence is CASGGDMGTYEQYF. The CDR3 bases are TGTGCCAGCGGTGGAGACATGGGCACCTACGAGCAGTACTTC. V gene TRBV7-9 combines with J gene TRBJ2-7; D gene uncertain. V gave up 8 bases and J gave up 2 bases, with 16 bases separating them. Germline V gene data show CDR1 as SEHNR and CDR2 as FQNEAQ (reference sequence). There are 14 residues in the CDR3. The full variable domain, with the rest looked up from reference TRBV7-9 and TRBJ2-7, is DTGVSQNPRHKITKRGQNVTFRCDPISEHNRLYWYRQTLGQGPEFLTYFQNEAQLEKSRLLSDRFSAERPKGSFSTLEIQRTEQGDSAMYLCASGGDMGTYEQYFGPGTRLTVT.

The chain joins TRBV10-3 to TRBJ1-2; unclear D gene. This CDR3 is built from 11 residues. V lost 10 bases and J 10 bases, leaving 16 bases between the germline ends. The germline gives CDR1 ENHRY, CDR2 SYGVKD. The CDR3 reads CASRSSQVYTF. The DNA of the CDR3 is TGTGCCAGCCGGAGTTCTCAAGTCTACACCTTC.

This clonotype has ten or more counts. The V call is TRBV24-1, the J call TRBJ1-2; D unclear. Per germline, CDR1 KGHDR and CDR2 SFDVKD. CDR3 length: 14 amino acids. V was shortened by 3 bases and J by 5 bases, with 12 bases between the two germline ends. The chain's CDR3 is CATSDPRETYGYTF. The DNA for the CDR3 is TGTGCCACCAGTGATCCCCGAGAGACTTATGGCTACACCTTC.

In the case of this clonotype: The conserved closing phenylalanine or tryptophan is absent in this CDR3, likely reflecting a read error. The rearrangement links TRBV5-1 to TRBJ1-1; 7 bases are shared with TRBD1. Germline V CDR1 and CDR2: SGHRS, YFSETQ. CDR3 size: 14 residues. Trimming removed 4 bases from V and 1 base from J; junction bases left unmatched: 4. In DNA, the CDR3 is TGCGCCAGCAGCGAGGGACAGACGAACACTGAAGCTTTCTTA. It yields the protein CASSEGQTNTEAFL.

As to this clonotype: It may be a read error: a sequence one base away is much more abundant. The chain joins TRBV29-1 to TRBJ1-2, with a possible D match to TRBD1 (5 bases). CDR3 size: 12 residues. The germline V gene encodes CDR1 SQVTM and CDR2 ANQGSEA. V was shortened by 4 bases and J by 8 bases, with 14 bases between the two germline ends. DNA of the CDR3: TGCAGCGTTGCCTCAGGTGGGGACGGCTACACCTTC. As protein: CSVASGGDGYTF.

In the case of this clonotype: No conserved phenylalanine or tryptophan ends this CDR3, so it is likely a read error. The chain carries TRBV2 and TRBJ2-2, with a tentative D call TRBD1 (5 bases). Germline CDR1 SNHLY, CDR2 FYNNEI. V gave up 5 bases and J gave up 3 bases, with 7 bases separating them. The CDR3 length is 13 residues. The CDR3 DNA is TGTGCCAGCAGTCAACAGGACACCGGGGAGCTGTTTGTA. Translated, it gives CASSQQDTGELFV.

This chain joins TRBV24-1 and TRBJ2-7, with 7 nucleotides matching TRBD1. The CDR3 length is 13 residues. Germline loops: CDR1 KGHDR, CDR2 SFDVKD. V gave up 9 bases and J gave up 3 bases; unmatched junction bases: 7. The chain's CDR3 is CATRSGTVYEQYF. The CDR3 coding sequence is TGTGCCACCCGGTCCGGGACAGTCTACGAGCAGTACTTC.

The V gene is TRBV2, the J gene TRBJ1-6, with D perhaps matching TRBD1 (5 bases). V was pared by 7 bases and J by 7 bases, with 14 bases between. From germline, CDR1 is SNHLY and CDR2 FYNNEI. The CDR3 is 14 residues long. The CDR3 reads CASTTKGPNSPLHF. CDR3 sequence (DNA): TGTGCCAGCACAACAAAGGGGCCGAATTCACCCCTCCACTTT.

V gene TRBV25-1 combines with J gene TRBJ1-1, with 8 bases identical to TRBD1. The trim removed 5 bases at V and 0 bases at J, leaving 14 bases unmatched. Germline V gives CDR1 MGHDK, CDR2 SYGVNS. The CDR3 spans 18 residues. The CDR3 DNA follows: TGTGCCAGCAGTTTCCATCATGAGACAGGGGTCATGAACACTGAAGCTTTCTTT. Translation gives CASSFHHETGVMNTEAFF.

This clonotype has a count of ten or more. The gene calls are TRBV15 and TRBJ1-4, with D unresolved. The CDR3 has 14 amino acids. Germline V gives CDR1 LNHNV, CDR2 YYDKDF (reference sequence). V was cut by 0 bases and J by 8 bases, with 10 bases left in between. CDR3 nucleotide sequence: TGTGCCACCAGCAGAGATCTCCTGCGGGAAAAACTGTTTTTT. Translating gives CATSRDLLREKLFF.

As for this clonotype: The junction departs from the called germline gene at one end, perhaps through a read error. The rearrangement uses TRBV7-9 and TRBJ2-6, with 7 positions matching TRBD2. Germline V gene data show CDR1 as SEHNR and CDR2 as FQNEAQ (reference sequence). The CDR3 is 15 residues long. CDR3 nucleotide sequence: TGTGCCAGCAGTTTGGGCCAGGCGGGGGTCAACGTCCTGACTTTC. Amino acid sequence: CASSLGQAGVNVLTF.

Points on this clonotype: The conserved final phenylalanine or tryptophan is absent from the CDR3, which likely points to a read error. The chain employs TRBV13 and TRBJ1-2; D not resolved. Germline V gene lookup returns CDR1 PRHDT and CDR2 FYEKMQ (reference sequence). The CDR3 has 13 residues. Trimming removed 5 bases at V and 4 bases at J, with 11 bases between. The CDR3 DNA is TGTGCCAGCAGCGACCGGGGAATCTATGGCTACACCCTC. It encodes CASSDRGIYGYTL.

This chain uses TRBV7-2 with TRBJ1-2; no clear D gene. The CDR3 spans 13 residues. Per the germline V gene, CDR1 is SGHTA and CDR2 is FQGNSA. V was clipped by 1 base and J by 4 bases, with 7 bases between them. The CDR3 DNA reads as TGTGCCAGCAGCTTAGTGGAGAGCTATGGCTACACCTTC. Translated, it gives CASSLVESYGYTF.

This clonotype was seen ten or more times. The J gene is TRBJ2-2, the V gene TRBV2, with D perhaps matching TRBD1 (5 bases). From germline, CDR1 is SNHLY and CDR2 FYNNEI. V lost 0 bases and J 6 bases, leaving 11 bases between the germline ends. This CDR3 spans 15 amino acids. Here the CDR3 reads CASSEALWGAGELFF. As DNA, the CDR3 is TGTGCCAGCAGTGAAGCGCTGTGGGGCGCCGGGGAGCTGTTTTTT.

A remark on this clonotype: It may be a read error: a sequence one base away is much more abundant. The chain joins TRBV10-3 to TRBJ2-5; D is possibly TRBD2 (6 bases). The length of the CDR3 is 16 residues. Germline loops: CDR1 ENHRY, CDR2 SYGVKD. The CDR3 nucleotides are TGTGCCATCAGGAAGGGGTCCGGCCCCTCGGGAGAGGCCCAGTACTTC. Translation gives CAIRKGSGPSGEAQYF.

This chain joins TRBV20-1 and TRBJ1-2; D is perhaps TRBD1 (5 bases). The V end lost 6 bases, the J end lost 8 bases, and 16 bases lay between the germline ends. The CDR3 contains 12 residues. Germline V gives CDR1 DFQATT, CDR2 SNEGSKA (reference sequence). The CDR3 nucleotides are TGCAGTGCCCCCCCAGAGAGGGACGGCTACACCTTC. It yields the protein CSAPPERDGYTF.

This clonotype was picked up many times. The CDR3: CATNIAGEDTGELFF. In nucleotides, the CDR3 is TGTGCCACCAATATAGCGGGAGAGGACACCGGGGAGCTGTTTTTT. This sequence joins TRBV15 and TRBJ2-2, with 9 bases fitting TRBD2. V shed 7 bases and J 3 bases; nucleotides not matched to a gene: 6. The CDR3 covers 15 residues. Looked up from germline, CDR1 is LNHNV and CDR2 is YYDKDF (reference sequence).